What follows describes a single TCR beta chain. The target antigen is unknown. There were only Caucasian adults among the donors, and all lived in Nashville, Tennessee. In CD8 memory, CD45RO+ cells were put together with CCR7-negative CD45RA+ TemRA cells. This entry is derived from a study of shared clonotypes between healthy human individuals. Study as a whole: Three plates each covered CD4 naive and memory; CD8 naive two, CD8 memory one.

Findings and limits, study-wide: Some clonotypes were shared by all four sorted-subset donors, while others were not shared. The non-shared ones had lower generation probabilities than the shared ones.

Only in-frame clones appear in the TCRdb table, and some are missing; sequencing was by immunoSEQ multiplex PCR. The sample shows under 80,000 clones, roughly two thirds of them seen only once. Input material: memory CD8+ T cells sorted from blood. The subset here: CD45RO+ cells pooled with CCR7-negative TemRA cells. The receptor was derived from a young man in good health.

The CDR3 loop reads CASSLGQIMNEQYF. The CDR3 DNA reads TGTGCCAGCAGCTTAGGACAGATAATGAACGAGCAGTACTTC. The J gene is TRBJ2-7, the V gene TRBV7-8, with TRBD1 as a possible D gene (5 bases). The germline CDR1 and CDR2 sequences are SGHVS and FQNEAQ. This CDR3 has 14 amino acids. Trimming removed 1 base from V and 5 bases from J, with 12 bases in between.